One and the same sample provided the 27 T cell receptor beta chains below, sequenced in a study of a mutant IDH1 vaccine in newly diagnosed glioma (dated by TCRdb to the early 2020s). According to the study, the label for this sample's time point signals: baseline, week 1 (first vaccination visit). According to the study, the label for this sample's treatment or condition signals: pre-vaccination baseline after standard-of-care therapy. The library was made by the immunoSEQ multiplex PCR assay. In its TCRdb copy, this immuneACCESS table keeps in-frame sequences only and misses some clones. Where compared with another copy, unresolved V genes explain less than half of these, and the others have no known cause. The sample records around 50,000 clones, 86% of which are singletons. The ten most abundant clones make up approximately 2.5% of the sample. Sequencing used PBMCs, obtained from a glioma patient treated with radiotherapy, temozolomide or both. The receptors derive from a man aged 40-55 years with glioma.

The chain uses TRBV21-1 and TRBJ2-7. TRBV21-1 is flagged as a pseudogene. The CDR3 consists of 10 residues. The DNA for the CDR3 is TGTGCCAGCAGCTCCGGACCCCAGTACTTC. Translated, it gives CASSSGPQYF.

CDR3 amino acids: CASRKSGLTDTQYF. CDR3 nucleotides: TGTGCCAGCAGGAAAAGCGGACTCACAGATACGCAGTATTTT. The chain employs TRBV2 and TRBJ2-3, with D perhaps matching TRBD2 (5 bases). CDR1 is SNHLY, CDR2 FYNNEI, per germline. The V and J ends lost 6 bases and 2 bases respectively, with 12 bases between them. This CDR3 spans 14 amino acids.

The chain joins TRBV7-8 to TRBJ2-7; TRBD1 matches 7 bases. Losses at the gene ends were 3 bases for V and 9 bases for J; bases not matched to a gene: 14. This CDR3 is built from 15 residues. Germline CDR1 is SGHVS and CDR2 is FQNEAQ. The DNA of the CDR3 is TGTGCCAGCAGCTTGGGTAAAGACAGGGCGTTCCGGCAGTACTTC. Its translation is CASSLGKDRAFRQYF.

The rearrangement uses TRBV7-9 and TRBJ1-1, with unresolved D. Trimming took 2 bases from V and 8 from J, leaving 6 bases between them. Germline values: CDR1 SEHNR, CDR2 FQNEAQ (reference sequence). This CDR3 is 11 amino acids long. As DNA, the CDR3 is TGTGCCAGCAGCTTACCTAGGGAAGCTTTCTTT. Amino acid sequence: CASSLPREAFF. The variable domain in full, with the rest retrieved from reference TRBV7-9 and TRBJ1-1, is DTGVSQNPRHKITKRGQNVTFRCDPISEHNRLYWYRQTLGQGPEFLTYFQNEAQLEKSRLLSDRFSAERPKGSFSTLEIQRTEQGDSAMYLCASSLPREAFFGQGTRLTVV.

J is TRBJ2-7 and V is TRBV19, with TRBD2 identical over 9 bases. Trimming took 7 bases from V and 2 from J; bases not matched to a gene: 6. Germline V gene lookup returns CDR1 LNHDA and CDR2 SQIVND (reference sequence). The CDR3 length is 14 residues. The CDR3 region has the DNA TGTGCCAGTATCGCGACTAGCGGACCCTACGAGCAGTACTTC. It translates to CASIATSGPYEQYF.

The chain employs TRBV19 and TRBJ2-7, with 9 bases matching TRBD2. This CDR3 is 16 amino acids long. V lost 7 bases, J lost 1 base, and 11 bases stayed unmatched. CDR1 and CDR2 (germline): LNHDA, SQIVND (reference sequence). Here the CDR3 reads CASTLKWTSASYEQYF. CDR3 DNA: TGTGCCAGTACCCTAAAGTGGACTAGCGCGTCCTACGAGCAGTACTTC.

This clone occurred a few times. The genes are TRBV6-5 and TRBJ2-7; possible D gene TRBD2, 5 bases. V was pared by 5 bases and J by 9 bases, with 11 bases between. CDR1 is MNHEY and CDR2 is SVGAGI in the germline V gene. This CDR3 contains 11 residues. The chain's CDR3 is CASSNQAVQYF. The CDR3 region has the DNA TGTGCCAGCAGTAACCAAGCGGTGCAGTACTTC.

The V call is TRBV9, the J call TRBJ2-5; TRBD2 matches 8 bases. The CDR3 is 15 amino acids. Germline V gene data show CDR1 as SGDLS and CDR2 as YYNGEE. With 1 base clipped from V and 5 bases from J, the junction kept 7 bases outside the gene matches. The CDR3 DNA is TGTGCCAGCAGCGTACAGCCGGGAGGGAAGGAGACCCAGTACTTC. It codes for CASSVQPGGKETQYF.

The chain joins TRBV9 to TRBJ2-1; D is possibly TRBD1 or TRBD2 (5 bases each). The CDR3 runs to 17 residues. Germline loops: CDR1 SGDLS, CDR2 YYNGEE. V was shortened by 0 bases and J by 6 bases, with 19 bases between the two germline ends. The CDR3 DNA sequence: TGTGCCAGCAGCGTAGCTGTAGGGACCGTCTGGGGCAATGAGCAGTTCTTC. Its translation is CASSVAVGTVWGNEQFF.

The rearrangement joins TRBV23-1 to TRBJ1-3, with TRBD1 matching 7 bases. TRBV23-1 is flagged as an ORF with uncertain function. The J segment lost 3 bases and the V segment lost 8 bases, leaving 13 bases of the junction unmatched. The CDR3 is made up of 16 amino acids. In nucleotides, the CDR3 is TGCGCCAGCCCCTCCAGGACAGGACCCCTTGGAAACACCATATATTTT. Amino acids: CASPSRTGPLGNTIYF.

This chain uses TRBV7-9 with TRBJ2-7; the match to TRBD1 covers 7 bases. The junction had 5 bases not matched to a gene; V was cut back by 4 bases and J by 2 bases. The CDR3 runs to 14 residues. The germline V gene has CDR1 SEHNR and CDR2 FQNEAQ (reference sequence). The CDR3 nucleotides are TGTGCCAGCAGCTCGACAGGGTCACCCTACGAGCAGTACTTC. Encoded protein: CASSSTGSPYEQYF.

The chain combines TRBV29-1 with TRBJ2-5, with 11 bases identical to TRBD1. Germline values: CDR1 SQVTM, CDR2 ANQGSEA. The CDR3 is 13 residues long. V gave up 6 bases and J gave up 4 bases; unmatched junction bases: 4. CDR3 nucleotide sequence: TGCAGCGTAGGACAGGGGGCCTTAGAGACCCAGTACTTC. This codes for CSVGQGALETQYF.

This clone was seen only once. The V call is TRBV7-3, the J call TRBJ2-7; D gene ambiguous. Per germline, CDR1 SGHTA and CDR2 FQGTGA. The CDR3 spans 13 residues. The ends were cut back, 1 base at V and 6 bases at J, with 10 bases in the middle. CDR3 coding DNA: TGTGCCAGCAGCTTAAGTAGGTACGGCGAGCAGTACTTC. It translates to CASSLSRYGEQYF.

CDR3 residues: CSARDHHEQYF. The CDR3 DNA follows: TGCAGTGCTAGAGATCACCACGAGCAGTACTTC. The rearrangement uses TRBV20-1 and TRBJ2-7; D is ambiguous. Germline CDR1 and CDR2: DFQATT and SNEGSKA (reference sequence). V gave up 0 bases and J gave up 5 bases, with 5 bases separating them. The CDR3 runs to 11 residues.

The CDR3 region is CASSPLGLGLETQYF. CDR3 nucleotide sequence: TGTGCCAGCAGCCCCTTGGGACTAGGCCTGGAGACCCAGTACTTC. The chain recombines TRBV7-2 with TRBJ2-5, with TRBD2 matching over 8 bases. Per germline, CDR1 SGHTA and CDR2 FQGNSA. The CDR3 loop spans 15 amino acids. Losses at the gene ends were 5 bases for V and 5 bases for J; bases not matched to a gene: 10.

The chain links TRBV2 to TRBJ2-3; D unclear. This CDR3 region has 14 residues. Germline V lookup: CDR1 SNHLY, CDR2 FYNNEI. The V end lost 8 bases, the J end lost 3 bases, and 15 bases lay between the germline ends. The CDR3 loop is CASAESSITDTQYF. For the CDR3, the DNA is TGTGCCAGCGCTGAGTCCTCGATAACAGATACGCAGTATTTT.

The CDR3 DNA follows: TGTGCCAGCAGTTTAAAGTCTAGCAATCAGCCCCAGCATTTT. Encoded protein: CASSLKSSNQPQHF. The J gene is TRBJ1-5, the V gene TRBV27, with D unresolved. The germline gives CDR1 MNHEY, CDR2 SMNVEV (reference sequence). The CDR3 contains 14 residues. Trimming pared 2 bases from V and 0 bases from J, leaving 5 bases between.

The chain recombines TRBV28 with TRBJ2-3, with a weak D call TRBD1 (5 bases). V lost 7 bases and J 2 bases, leaving 10 bases between the germline ends. The CDR3 runs to 13 residues. The germline V gene has CDR1 MDHEN and CDR2 SYDVKM. The DNA of the CDR3 is TGTGCCAGCAAAAGGGGATCCACAGATACGCAGTATTTT. It is translated as CASKRGSTDTQYF. The full variable domain, rest sourced from reference TRBV28 and TRBJ2-3, is DVKVTQSSRYLVKRTGEKVFLECVQDMDHENMFWYRQDPGLGLRLIYFSYDVKMKEKGDIPEGYSVSREKKERFSLILESASTNQTSMYLCASKRGSTDTQYFGPGTRLTVL.

The chain uses TRBV6-5 and TRBJ2-7; 11 nucleotides match TRBD2. J gave up 9 bases and V 2 bases, and 12 bases lay outside the gene matches. The CDR3 covers 16 residues. Germline CDR1 and CDR2: MNHEY and SVGAGI. Here the CDR3 reads CASSYVSGLAGGVQYF. CDR3 DNA sequence: TGTGCCAGCAGTTACGTGTCTGGGCTAGCGGGGGGTGTGCAGTACTTC.

The CDR3 DNA reads as TGTGCCAGCAGCTTAGATCATCGCAGGGGCCCCCAGAGCTCCTACGAGCAGTACTTC. As protein: CASSLDHRRGPQSSYEQYF. This chain links TRBV11-3 with TRBJ2-7; TRBD1 is a possible D gene (6 bases). Germline V lookup: CDR1 SGHNT, CDR2 YENEEA. Between the trimmed V and J ends, which lost 0 bases and 0 bases, there was a span of 21 bases. The CDR3 length is 19 residues.

This chain uses TRBV2 with TRBJ1-1; D remains ambiguous. Per germline, CDR1 SNHLY and CDR2 FYNNEI. The CDR3 has 13 residues. V lost 4 bases, J lost 1 base, and 7 bases lay in between. CDR3 protein: CASSGEANTEAFF. The CDR3 DNA is TGTGCCAGCAGTGGGGAGGCGAACACTGAAGCTTTCTTT.

The chain uses TRBV7-9 and TRBJ1-1; D not certain. Germline CDR1 SEHNR, CDR2 FQNEAQ (reference sequence). V dropped 1 base and J dropped 7 bases, with 10 bases sitting between them. The CDR3 is 13 residues long. The DNA of the CDR3 is TGTGCCAGCAGCTTAGAAGTTTTTGGTGAAGCTTTCTTT. As protein: CASSLEVFGEAFF.

V and J are TRBV18 and TRBJ2-3; tentative D call: TRBD2 (5 bases). Germline lookup yields CDR1 KGHSH and CDR2 LQKENI. The V gene lost 5 bases and the J gene lost 4 bases, with 22 bases spanning the gap. The CDR3 extends over 17 amino acids. In nucleotides, the CDR3 is TGTGCCAGCTCAAACTTGCCGACCGGGCTGAGGGCAGATACGCAGTATTTT. This encodes CASSNLPTGLRADTQYF.

V is TRBV4-1 and J is TRBJ2-1; 7 nucleotides match TRBD1. With V trimmed by 4 bases and J by 4 bases, 10 bases remained unmatched. Germline V CDR1 and CDR2: MGHRA, YSYEKL. This CDR3 is 16 amino acids long. CDR3 loop: CASSRPSGTEYNEQFF. CDR3 bases: TGCGCCAGCAGCCGGCCATCCGGGACAGAGTACAATGAGCAGTTCTTC.

V and J are TRBV6-6 and TRBJ1-2; 7 bases match TRBD1. The CDR3 spans 13 residues. In germline, CDR1 is MNHNY, CDR2 SVGAGI (reference sequence). The V and J ends lost 3 bases and 8 bases, in that order; junction bases with no gene match: 6. Written as DNA, the CDR3 is TGTGCCAGCAGTTATACGACAGGGAACGGCTACACCTTC. Protein product: CASSYTTGNGYTF.

The chain uses TRBV2 and TRBJ2-1, with D uncertain. Germline CDR1 SNHLY, CDR2 FYNNEI. V lost 7 bases and J lost 11, with 12 bases in between. This CDR3 is built from 11 residues. CDR3 sequence: CASTELTQQFF. The CDR3 DNA follows: TGTGCCAGCACCGAATTAACCCAGCAGTTCTTC.

This chain links TRBV27 with TRBJ2-3, with 7 positions matching TRBD1. The length of the CDR3 is 14 residues. The germline V gene has CDR1 MNHEY and CDR2 SMNVEV (reference sequence). V shed 2 bases, J shed 6 bases, and the junction held 5 bases outside the gene matches. This CDR3 is CASSLNRGTDTQYF. The CDR3 coding sequence is TGTGCCAGCAGTTTAAACAGGGGAACCGATACGCAGTATTTT.